The present TCR beta chain was sequenced within a study of memory CD8 T cells in hepatitis C reinfection. Study background: After reinfection, a couple of primary-infection resolvers became chronically infected. NS5B-2841 was targeted by two other double resolvers. The study's findings and limits: With five donors, public clonotype conclusions could not be definitive. Even donors targeting one epitope shared no dominant public clonotypes.

Time point specified: week 3 of acute primary HCV infection. No in vitro expansion preceded TCR sequencing of the sorted cells. CDR1 MDHEN and CDR2 SYDVKM come from the germline V gene. The length of the CDR3 is 14 residues. V was trimmed by 3 bases and J by 6 bases, leaving 11 bases between them. Method: immunoSEQ multiplex PCR; TCRdb's copy keeps in-frame clones and lacks some. Recorded for this sample: 60 to 85 clones. This clone rates as hyperexpanded. V and J are TRBV28 and TRBJ2-2, with D perhaps TRBD2 (6 bases). The receptor comes from a middle-aged man with hepatitis C virus infection. Source: HCV tetramer-positive CD8+ T cells sorted from blood, taken during primary HCV infection. The DNA for the CDR3 is TGTGCCAGCAGTTTGGAGGGATCGGCCGGGGAGCTGTTTTTT. It encodes CASSLEGSAGELFF. Drawing the rest from reference TRBV28 and TRBJ2-2, the complete variable domain is DVKVTQSSRYLVKRTGEKVFLECVQDMDHENMFWYRQDPGLGLRLIYFSYDVKMKEKGDIPEGYSVSREKKERFSLILESASTNQTSMYLCASSLEGSAGELFFGEGSRLTVL.